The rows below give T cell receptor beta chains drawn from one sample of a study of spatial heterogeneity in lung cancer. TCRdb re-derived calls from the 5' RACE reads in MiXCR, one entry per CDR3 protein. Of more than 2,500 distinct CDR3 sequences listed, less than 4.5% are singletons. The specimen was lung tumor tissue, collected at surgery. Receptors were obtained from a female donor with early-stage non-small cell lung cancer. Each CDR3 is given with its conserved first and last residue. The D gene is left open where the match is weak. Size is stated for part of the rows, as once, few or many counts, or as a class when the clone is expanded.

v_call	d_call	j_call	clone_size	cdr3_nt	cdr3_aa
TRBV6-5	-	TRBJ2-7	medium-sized	TGTGCCAGCAGTGGGACATCCTACGAGCAGTACTTC	CASSGTSYEQYF
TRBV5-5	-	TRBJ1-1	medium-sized	TGTGCCAGCTCACGAGGAGGGCGGTACCGAGAAGCTTTCTTT	CASSRGGRYREAFF
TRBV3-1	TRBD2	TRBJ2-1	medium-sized	TGTGCCAGCAGCCCAACTAGCGGGAGTTACAATGAGCAGTTCTTC	CASSPTSGSYNEQFF
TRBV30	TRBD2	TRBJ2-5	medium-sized	TGTGCCTGGAGTGGGTCGGGGGGGCAAGAGACCCAGTACTTC	CAWSGSGGQETQYF
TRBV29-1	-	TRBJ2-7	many	TGCAGCGTCAGGATTGGCTACGAGCAGTACTTC	CSVRIGYEQYF
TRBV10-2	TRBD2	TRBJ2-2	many	TGCGCCAGCAGCACTAGCGCCCCCCCCGGGGAGCTGTTTTTT	CASSTSAPPGELFF
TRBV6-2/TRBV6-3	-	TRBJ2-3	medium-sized	TGTGCCAGCAGTTACCGGGGCACAGATACGCAGTATTTT	CASSYRGTDTQYF
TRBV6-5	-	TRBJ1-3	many	TGTGCCAGCAGTTTACAAGGGGCCAACACCATATATTTC	CASSLQGANTIYF
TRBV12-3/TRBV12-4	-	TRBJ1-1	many	TGTGCCAGCATTCAGGCTGGGGCCCCAGGCACTGAAGCTTTCTTT	CASIQAGAPGTEAFF
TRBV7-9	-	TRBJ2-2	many	TGTGCCAGCAGCTTCTCGCCAGCTACCGGGGAGCTGTTTTTT	CASSFSPATGELFF
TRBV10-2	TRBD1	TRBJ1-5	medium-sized	TGCGCCAGCAGGGAGGCAGGGGGTCAGCAGCCCCAGCATTTT	CASREAGGQQPQHF
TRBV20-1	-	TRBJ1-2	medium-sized	TGCAGTGCTAGAGATTGGGGGGGGGCAAACTATGGCTACACCTTC	CSARDWGGANYGYTF
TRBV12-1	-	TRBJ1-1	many	TGTGCCAGCTCATCTTCCGGGGTCACTGAAGCTTTCTTT	CASSSSGVTEAFF
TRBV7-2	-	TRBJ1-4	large	TGTGCCAGCAGCTTTCTCGGGGACTCTATTAATGAAAAACTGTTTTTT	CASSFLGDSINEKLFF
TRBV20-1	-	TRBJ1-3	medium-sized	TGCAGTGCTAGGCCCCCCCCGGTCGGAAACACCATATATTTT	CSARPPPVGNTIYF
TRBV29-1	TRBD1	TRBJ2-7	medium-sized	TGCAGCGCTGGGACAGGGACCTACGAGCAGTACTTC	CSAGTGTYEQYF
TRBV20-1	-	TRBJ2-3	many	TGCAGTGCTTTCCTTCGGGGGTCAGATGATACGCAGTATTTT	CSAFLRGSDDTQYF
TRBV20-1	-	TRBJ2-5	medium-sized	TGCAGTGCTAGAGAACAGCGGGTTGACGAGACCCAGTACTTC	CSAREQRVDETQYF
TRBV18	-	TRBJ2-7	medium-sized	TGTGCCAGCTCACGAGGAGGGGGGTACGAGCAGTACTTC	CASSRGGGYEQYF
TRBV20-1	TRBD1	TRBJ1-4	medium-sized	TGCAGTGCTAGAGGCGGACAGGGGGCCAGCGGAAAACTGTTTTTT	CSARGGQGASGKLFF
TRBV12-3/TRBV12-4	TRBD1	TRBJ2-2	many	TGTGCCAGCAGCGTCGGGACAGCAGGCGGGGAGCTGTTTTTT	CASSVGTAGGELFF
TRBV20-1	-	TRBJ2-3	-	TGCAGTGCTCGGACAGAGAGCACAGATACGCAGTATTTT	CSARTESTDTQYF
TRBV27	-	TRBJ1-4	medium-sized	TGTGCCAGCAGTTCCCACTCATCCGATGAAAAACTGTTTTTT	CASSSHSSDEKLFF
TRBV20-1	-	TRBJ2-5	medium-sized	TGCAGTGCTAGGGTTAGTCACCAAGAGACCCAGTACTTC	CSARVSHQETQYF
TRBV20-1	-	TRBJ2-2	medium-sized	TGCAGTGCTAGGGGTCGGGGGAACACCGGGGAGCTGTTTTTT	CSARGRGNTGELFF
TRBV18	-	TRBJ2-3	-	TGTGCCAGCTCACCGCCACGGGGGCTAGCGGGCACAGATACGCAGTATTTT	CASSPPRGLAGTDTQYF
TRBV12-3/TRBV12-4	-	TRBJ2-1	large	TGTGCCAGCGGCACCGGGACCCCAAACAATGAGCAGTTCTTC	CASGTGTPNNEQFF
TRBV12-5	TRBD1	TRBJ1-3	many	TGTGCTAGTGACACCGGGACAGCTGGAAACACCATATATTTT	CASDTGTAGNTIYF
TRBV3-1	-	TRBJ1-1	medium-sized	TGTGCCAGCAGCGCCCGCTACCCTGAAGCTTTCTTT	CASSARYPEAFF
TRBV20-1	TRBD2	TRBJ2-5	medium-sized	TGCAGTGTAGCGGGGAGGCGGGAGACCCAGTACTTC	CSVAGRRETQYF
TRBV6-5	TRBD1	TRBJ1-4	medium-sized	TGTGCCAGCAAGCGGGGGACAGGCGCTGGTGGGGCTAATGAAAAACTGTTTTTT	CASKRGTGAGGANEKLFF
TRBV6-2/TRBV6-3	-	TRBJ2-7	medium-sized	TGTGCCAGCAGCTCCTTCCTCGGAGCCTCCTACGAGCAGTACTTC	CASSSFLGASYEQYF
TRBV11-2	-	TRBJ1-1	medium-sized	TGTGCCAGCAGCTTACTGGGTAGGGCCAAAACTGAAGCTTTCTTT	CASSLLGRAKTEAFF
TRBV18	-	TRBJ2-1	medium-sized	TGTGCCAGCTCAGCTTTTAGCGCGGAAAGCAATTTCTTC	CASSAFSAESNFF
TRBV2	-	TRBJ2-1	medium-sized	TGTGCCAGCAGTGTCGCGTCCTACAATGAGCAGTTCTTC	CASSVASYNEQFF
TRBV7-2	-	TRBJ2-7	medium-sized	TGTGCCAGCACCCTCCTTCCGGACGGCTCCTACGAGCAGTACTTC	CASTLLPDGSYEQYF
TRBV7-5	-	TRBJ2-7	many	-	CISVPEDTPGQGTYEQYF
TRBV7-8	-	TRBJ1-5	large	TGTGCCAGCAGCCCACACGCTGACTTTGGCGATCAGCCCCAGCATTTT	CASSPHADFGDQPQHF
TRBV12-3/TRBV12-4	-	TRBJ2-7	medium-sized	TGTGCCAGCAGTCCCCTGGGGAGCTCCTACGAGCAGTACTTC	CASSPLGSSYEQYF